This T cell receptor beta chain was sequenced for a study of CD4 T cells in relation to SARS-CoV-2 and coronaviruses. This clone has just a few counts. The unexposed donors gave CD4+ T cells in about 2010-2019, prior to COVID-19. Libraries were prepared by immunoSEQ multiplex PCR; TCRdb keeps only in-frame clonotypes and omits some of them. The sample consists of roughly 71,000 clones, 80% to 90% of them appearing once. This clonotype was sampled from a human donor in good health. Material for sequencing was memory CD4+ T cells from PBMCs.

The CDR3 spells CASSLFGLNSPLHF. In DNA, the CDR3 is TGTGCCAGCAGCTTGTTCGGTCTCAATTCACCCCTCCACTTT. The gene calls are TRBV5-4 and TRBJ1-6; no firm D call. V was pared by 1 base and J by 7 bases, with 9 bases between. This CDR3 contains 14 residues. CDR1 and CDR2 from the germline V gene are SGHNT and YYREEE (reference sequence).